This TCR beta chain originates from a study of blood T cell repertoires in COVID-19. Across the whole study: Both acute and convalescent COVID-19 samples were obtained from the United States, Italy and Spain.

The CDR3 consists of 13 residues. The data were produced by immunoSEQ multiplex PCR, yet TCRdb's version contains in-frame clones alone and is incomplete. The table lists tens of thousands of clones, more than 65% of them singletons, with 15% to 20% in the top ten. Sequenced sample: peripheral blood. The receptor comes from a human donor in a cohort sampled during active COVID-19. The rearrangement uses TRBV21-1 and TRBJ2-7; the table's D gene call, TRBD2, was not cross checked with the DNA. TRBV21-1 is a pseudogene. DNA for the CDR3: TGTGCCAGCAGCAAAGTACGCGGCCACGAGCAGTACTTC. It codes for CASSKVRGHEQYF.